The 24 T cell receptor beta chains below come from one sample, sequenced in a study of shared clonotypes between healthy human individuals. Method: immunoSEQ multiplex PCR; TCRdb's copy keeps in-frame clones and lacks some. Among more than 2 million clones, approximately 96% were seen once, and the ten largest hold approximately 0.13%. Sequences were obtained from naive CD4+ T cells sorted from blood. Subset indicated: CD45RA+ positively selected. The origin of the receptors is a man younger than 30 in good health.

Of note for this clone: One end of the junction fails to match germline, which may point to a read error. The CDR3 coding sequence is TGTGCCAGCAGCTTAACAGGGTTTTCAGGGTTCGATTTT. Protein sequence: CASSLTGFSGFDF. V usage is TRBV28 and J usage is TRBJ1-5; the D gene is possibly TRBD1 (6 bases). This CDR3 contains 13 residues. Germline CDR1 and CDR2: MDHEN and SYDVKM.

The rearrangement links TRBV9 to TRBJ2-3, with TRBD2 matching over 7 bases. J gave up 1 base and V 2 bases, and 7 bases lay outside the gene matches. Germline values: CDR1 SGDLS, CDR2 YYNGEE. This CDR3 has 16 residues. CDR3 residues: CASSVQGTSGTDTQYF. CDR3 nucleotide sequence: TGTGCCAGCAGCGTTCAGGGAACTAGCGGCACAGATACGCAGTATTTT.

This chain links TRBV11-2 with TRBJ2-1; 9 positions agree with TRBD1. The CDR3 is 15 amino acids. With V trimmed by 4 bases and J by 1 base, 2 bases remained unmatched. Germline CDR1 reads SGHAT; CDR2 reads FQNNGV. The CDR3 here is CASSWGQGSYNEQFF. DNA of the CDR3: TGTGCCAGCAGCTGGGGACAGGGATCCTACAATGAGCAGTTCTTC.

V gene TRBV29-1 combines with J gene TRBJ2-3, with 8 bases identical to TRBD2. V was pared by 3 bases and J by 1 base, with 6 bases of the junction left unmatched. The germline V gene has CDR1 SQVTM and CDR2 ANQGSEA. The CDR3 extends over 15 amino acids. CDR3 loop: CSVDPSGGGTDTQYF. The CDR3 DNA sequence: TGCAGCGTTGACCCCAGCGGGGGCGGCACAGATACGCAGTATTTT.

The chain has TRBV20-1 and TRBJ2-7, with D uncertain. Trimming removed 1 base from V and 6 bases from J, with 7 bases in between. The CDR3 is 11 amino acids. Looked up from germline, CDR1 is DFQATT and CDR2 is SNEGSKA (reference sequence). The CDR3 region is CSARGTVEQYF. Written as DNA, the CDR3 is TGCAGTGCTAGAGGGACGGTCGAGCAGTACTTC.

This clone was observed once. A junction end diverges from the germline sequence, so it may reflect a read error. CDR3 DNA sequence: TGTGCTAGCAGCTTACGGGACTGCACTAATTCACCCCTCCACTTT. Residues: CASSLRDCTNSPLHF. J is TRBJ1-6 and V is TRBV7-7; possible D gene TRBD1, 5 bases. The CDR3 runs 15 residues. Germline V gives CDR1 SSHAT, CDR2 FNYEAQ (reference sequence).

The V and J genes are TRBV6-5 and TRBJ2-2; D might be TRBD2 (5 bases). Germline CDR1 is MNHEY and CDR2 is SVGAGI. There are 14 residues in the CDR3. V gave up 0 bases and J gave up 8 bases, with 10 bases separating them. CDR3 nucleotides: TGTGCCAGCAGTTACTCGCAAAGCGGTGGGGAGCTGTTTTTT. It codes for CASSYSQSGGELFF.

The chain uses TRBV11-3 and TRBJ1-3; D possibly corresponds to TRBD1 (5 bases). V was cut by 5 bases and J by 0 bases, with 11 bases left in between. Germline V gene sequence: CDR1 SGHNT, CDR2 YENEEA. This CDR3 has 15 residues. The CDR3 DNA reads as TGTGCCAGCAGCCGGGGGGGAAGCTCTGGAAACACCATATATTTT. It is translated as CASSRGGSSGNTIYF.

This clone was seen just once. The rearrangement joins TRBV30 to TRBJ1-5; no definite D call. This CDR3 spans 12 amino acids. Germline CDR1 GTSNPN, CDR2 SVGIG (reference sequence). V was cut by 1 base and J by 7 bases, with 8 bases left in between. The CDR3 DNA reads as TGTGCCTGGAGTGAGCTCAGCCAGCCCCAGCATTTT. It translates to CAWSELSQPQHF.

V is TRBV19 and J is TRBJ1-5; D might be TRBD1 (6 bases). The CDR3 sequence is 15 residues long. V dropped 6 bases and J dropped 7 bases, with 19 bases sitting between them. Germline CDR1 reads LNHDA; CDR2 reads SQIVND (reference sequence). CDR3 coding DNA: TGTGCCAGTAGCCTCAGGGGCAGGGTGTTCCAGCCCCAGCATTTT. Residues: CASSLRGRVFQPQHF.

The CDR3 DNA follows: TGTGCCAGCAGCTTCGTCGGGGCCATTAAAGAGACCCAGTACTTC. It translates to CASSFVGAIKETQYF. V and J are TRBV7-2 and TRBJ2-5; D is tentatively TRBD1 or TRBD2 (5 bases each). CDR1 and CDR2 (germline): SGHTA, FQGNSA. Trimming removed 3 bases at V and 3 bases at J, with 14 bases between. The CDR3 runs 15 residues.

The chain couples TRBV6-6 to TRBJ1-4; D remains ambiguous. V dropped 6 bases and J dropped 1 base, with 12 bases sitting between them. The CDR3 sequence is 15 residues long. Germline values: CDR1 MNHNY, CDR2 SVGAGI (reference sequence). CDR3 region: CASRTPGETNEKLFF. CDR3 in DNA: TGTGCCAGCAGGACACCAGGTGAAACTAATGAAAAACTGTTTTTT.

V gene TRBV27 combines with J gene TRBJ1-5; D not resolved. With 2 bases removed from V and 0 bases from J, the gap between germline ends came to 8 bases. Germline-derived CDR1 and CDR2 are MNHEY and SMNVEV (reference sequence). This CDR3 spans 15 amino acids. The CDR3 DNA is TGTGCCAGCAGTTTAAATGGGGATAGCAATCAGCCCCAGCATTTT. Translation: CASSLNGDSNQPQHF.

For this clone: This sample also contains other DNA sequences that code for the same CDR3. The chain recombines TRBV6-6 with TRBJ2-7; no reliable D call. The germline gives CDR1 MNHNY, CDR2 SVGAGI (reference sequence). The germline V and J ends were trimmed by 0 bases and 0 bases, with 6 bases remaining between them. The CDR3 loop spans 14 amino acids. Written as DNA, the CDR3 is TGTGCCAGCAGTTACTCGCACAGCTCCTACGAGCAGTACTTC. Translation: CASSYSHSSYEQYF.

This rearrangement joins TRBV10-3 to TRBJ2-2, with 11 bases identical to TRBD1. CDR1 is ENHRY and CDR2 is SYGVKD in the germline V gene. Trimming removed 6 bases from V and 3 bases from J; junction bases left unmatched: 6. CDR3 length equals 16 residues. CDR3 region: CAISPGTGGDTGELFF. The CDR3 bases are TGTGCCATCAGCCCCGGGACAGGGGGTGACACCGGGGAGCTGTTTTTT.

Note on this clone: This CDR3 is also generated by other DNA sequences in the sample. The chain employs TRBV4-1 and TRBJ2-7; TRBD1 matches at 8 bases. V trimming: 1 base; J trimming: 2 bases; junction bases outside the gene matches: 4. Germline CDR1 is MGHRA and CDR2 is YSYEKL. CDR3 length: 15 residues. DNA for the CDR3: TGCGCCAGCAGCCAAGTGCCAGGGGGCCCCTACGAGCAGTACTTC. Translation gives CASSQVPGGPYEQYF.

The V and J genes are TRBV11-2 and TRBJ2-7; D not resolved. CDR3 length equals 14 residues. Between the trimmed V and J ends, which lost 3 bases and 2 bases, there was a span of 11 bases. Per germline, CDR1 SGHAT and CDR2 FQNNGV. The CDR3 here is CASSFWLSPYEQYF. CDR3 coding DNA: TGTGCCAGCAGCTTTTGGCTCAGCCCCTACGAGCAGTACTTC.

The V call is TRBV10-3, the J call TRBJ1-1; maybe TRBD1 (5 bases). This CDR3 contains 14 residues. V lost 8 bases to trimming and J lost 6 bases, with 19 bases between them. Germline CDR1 reads ENHRY; CDR2 reads SYGVKD. CDR3 DNA sequence: TGTGCCATCGGTACCGTAATGGGGGGAGCTGAAGCTTTCTTT. Encoded protein: CAIGTVMGGAEAFF.

The chain combines TRBV7-8 with TRBJ1-4; 8 bases line up with TRBD1. Looked up from germline, CDR1 is SGHVS and CDR2 is FQNEAQ. V was pared by 5 bases and J by 7 bases, with 9 bases of the junction left unmatched. CDR3 length equals 15 residues. CDR3 nucleotide sequence: TGTGCCAGCAGCCCGAGGGGCAGGGGGCTTGAAAAACTGTTTTTT. This gives the protein CASSPRGRGLEKLFF.

The chain is built from TRBV11-2 and TRBJ2-2; D may match TRBD1 or TRBD2 (5 bases each). This CDR3 has 17 residues. Deletions cut 3 bases from V and 0 bases from J, with 14 bases between. CDR1 and CDR2 from the germline V gene are SGHAT and FQNNGV. The CDR3 loop is CASSFRIGATNTGELFF. The CDR3 coding sequence is TGTGCCAGCAGCTTTCGTATCGGGGCTACGAACACCGGGGAGCTGTTTTTT. The full variable domain, with the rest looked up from reference TRBV11-2 and TRBJ2-2, is EAGVAQSPRYKIIEKRQSVAFWCNPISGHATLYWYQQILGQGPKLLIQFQNNGVVDDSQLPKDRFSAERLKGVDSTLKIQPAKLEDSAVYLCASSFRIGATNTGELFFGEGSRLTVL.

CDR3 sequence reads: CAWTTGTSGINEQFF. The DNA for the CDR3 is TGTGCCTGGACGACGGGGACTAGCGGGATAAATGAGCAGTTCTTC. The chain combines TRBV30 with TRBJ2-1, with 13 bases matching TRBD2. Trimming removed 4 bases from V and 7 bases from J; junction bases left unmatched: 7. The CDR3 is 15 residues long. Germline CDR1 reads GTSNPN; CDR2 reads SVGIG (reference sequence).

The V and J genes are TRBV7-9 and TRBJ2-7, with 11 bases matching TRBD1. The V gene's germline CDR1 is SEHNR and CDR2 FQNEAQ (reference sequence). This CDR3 is built from 15 residues. With V trimmed by 2 bases and J by 5 bases, 5 bases remained unmatched. The CDR3 loop reads CASSLRTGGFDEQYF. DNA of the CDR3: TGTGCCAGCAGCTTAAGGACAGGGGGCTTCGACGAGCAGTACTTC.

The rearrangement joins TRBV6-5 to TRBJ2-7; 10 bases match TRBD2. Looked up from germline, CDR1 is MNHEY and CDR2 is SVGAGI. The trim removed 4 bases at V and 3 bases at J, leaving 6 bases unmatched. The CDR3 totals 15 residues. This chain's CDR3 is CASSSSGGAVYEQYF. CDR3 bases: TGTGCCAGCAGTTCAAGCGGGGGGGCTGTCTACGAGCAGTACTTC.

The CDR3 DNA reads as TGTGCCAGCAGCCGATCCGGGACAGGTAGTAACGAGCAGTACTTC. Amino acids: CASSRSGTGSNEQYF. The chain recombines TRBV7-8 with TRBJ2-7, with 8 bases identical to TRBD1. Germline values: CDR1 SGHVS, CDR2 FQNEAQ. V was clipped by 5 bases and J by 5 bases; unmatched bases: 11. The CDR3 runs to 15 residues.